This entry is about one T cell receptor (beta chain). What it recognizes is unknown. An end of the junction differs from the germline gene, which may be a read error. The data originate from a study of cytomegalovirus exposure and HLA in healthy donors. The study, taken as a whole, reports: An observed cluster of highly shared sequence variants was recorded as a likely sequencing artifact.

The CDR3 contains 19 residues. CDR1 and CDR2 from the germline V gene are SEHNR and FQNEAQ (reference sequence). Use of 60 Vbeta and 13 Jbeta primers characterized the PCR. Libraries were prepared by immunoSEQ multiplex PCR; TCRdb keeps only in-frame clonotypes and omits some of them. This sample has 150,000 or so clones, with roughly three quarters found just once. Material for sequencing was PBMCs. The chain uses TRBV7-9 and TRBJ2-6, with 9 bases aligning to TRBD1. This sequence was found in a woman aged 40 to 50 in good health and CMV-seronegative. The CDR3 bases are TGTGCCAGCAGCTTCACCCCCGGGACAGGGCACTCTGGGGCCAACGGCCTGACTTTC. Translating gives CASSFTPGTGHSGANGLTF.